The clone carrying this T cell receptor (beta chain) was found once. What it binds is not known. Germline CDR1 and CDR2: MNHEY and SMNVEV (reference sequence). This CDR3 has 15 residues. With 6 bases clipped from V and 0 bases from J, the junction kept 5 bases outside the gene matches. This sample is drawn from a study of cytomegalovirus exposure and HLA in healthy donors. Regarding the study as a whole: Prior analysis indicated that the majority of TCR beta V segments exhibited productivity approximately 90% or approximately 30% of the time.

In the PCR, 60 Vbeta and 13 Jbeta primers were used. Clones were read by immunoSEQ multiplex PCR, and TCRdb kept only the in-frame ones, dropping some. In the table there are about 130,000 clones, roughly 85% of which are singletons. The source material was PBMCs. The chain recombines TRBV27 with TRBJ2-1, with TRBD1 matching over 7 bases. The TCR sequence derives from a man aged 35 to 55 in good health and CMV-seropositive. The CDR3 spells CASRRQGPSYNEQFF. For the CDR3, the DNA is TGTGCCAGCAGGAGACAGGGACCCTCCTACAATGAGCAGTTCTTC.